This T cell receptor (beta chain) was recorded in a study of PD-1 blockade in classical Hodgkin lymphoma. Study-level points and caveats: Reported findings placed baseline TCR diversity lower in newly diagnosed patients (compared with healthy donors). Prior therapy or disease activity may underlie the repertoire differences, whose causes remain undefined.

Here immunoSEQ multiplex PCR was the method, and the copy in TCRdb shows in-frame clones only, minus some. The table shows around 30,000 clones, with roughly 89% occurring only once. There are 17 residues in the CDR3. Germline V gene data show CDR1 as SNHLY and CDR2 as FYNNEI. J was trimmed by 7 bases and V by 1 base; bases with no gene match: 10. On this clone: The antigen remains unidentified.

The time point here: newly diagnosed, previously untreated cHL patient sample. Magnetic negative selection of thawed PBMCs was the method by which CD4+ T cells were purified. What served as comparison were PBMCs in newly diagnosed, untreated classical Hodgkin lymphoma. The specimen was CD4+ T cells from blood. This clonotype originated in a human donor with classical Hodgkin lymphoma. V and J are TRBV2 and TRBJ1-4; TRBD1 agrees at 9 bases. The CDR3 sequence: CASSEDRGRLIAEKLFF. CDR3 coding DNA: TGTGCCAGCAGTGAAGACAGGGGGCGCTTGATTGCTGAAAAACTGTTTTTT.